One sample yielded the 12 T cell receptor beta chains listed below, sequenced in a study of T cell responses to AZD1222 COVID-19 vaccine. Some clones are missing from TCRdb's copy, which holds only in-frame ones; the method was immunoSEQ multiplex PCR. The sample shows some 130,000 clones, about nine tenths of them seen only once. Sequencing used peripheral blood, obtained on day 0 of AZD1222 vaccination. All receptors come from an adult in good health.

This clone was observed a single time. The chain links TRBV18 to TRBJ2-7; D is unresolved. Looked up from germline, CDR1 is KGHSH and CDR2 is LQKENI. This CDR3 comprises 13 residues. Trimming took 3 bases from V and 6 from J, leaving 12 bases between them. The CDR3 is CASSPTVGSEQYF. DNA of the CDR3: TGTGCCAGCTCACCCACGGTGGGGTCCGAGCAGTACTTC.

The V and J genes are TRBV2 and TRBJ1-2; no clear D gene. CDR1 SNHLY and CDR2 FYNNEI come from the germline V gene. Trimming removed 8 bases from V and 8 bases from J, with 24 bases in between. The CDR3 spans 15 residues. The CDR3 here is CASHSPHRSIGGYTF. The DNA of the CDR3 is TGTGCCAGCCATTCCCCCCACAGATCTATAGGCGGCTACACCTTC.

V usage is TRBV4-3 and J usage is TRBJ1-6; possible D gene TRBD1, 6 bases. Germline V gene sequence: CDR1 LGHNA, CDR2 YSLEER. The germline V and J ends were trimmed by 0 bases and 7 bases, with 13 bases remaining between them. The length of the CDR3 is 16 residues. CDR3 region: CASSQERGARNSPLHF. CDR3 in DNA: TGCGCCAGCAGCCAAGAGCGGGGGGCGCGGAATTCACCCCTCCACTTT.

The CDR3 reads CASSLTMGNTEAFF. The CDR3 bases are TGTGCCAGCAGCCTTACGATGGGGAACACTGAAGCTTTCTTT. This chain links TRBV9 with TRBJ1-1; no firm D call. Germline loops: CDR1 SGDLS, CDR2 YYNGEE. There are 14 residues in the CDR3. Trimming stripped 4 bases from V and 1 base from J, with 11 bases between.

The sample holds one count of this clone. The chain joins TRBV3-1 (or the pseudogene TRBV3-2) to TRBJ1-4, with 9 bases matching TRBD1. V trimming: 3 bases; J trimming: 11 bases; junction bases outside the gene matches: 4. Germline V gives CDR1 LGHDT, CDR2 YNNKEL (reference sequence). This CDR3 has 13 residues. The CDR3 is CASSQGDRVKLFF. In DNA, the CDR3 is TGTGCCAGCAGCCAGGGGGACAGGGTGAAACTGTTTTTT.

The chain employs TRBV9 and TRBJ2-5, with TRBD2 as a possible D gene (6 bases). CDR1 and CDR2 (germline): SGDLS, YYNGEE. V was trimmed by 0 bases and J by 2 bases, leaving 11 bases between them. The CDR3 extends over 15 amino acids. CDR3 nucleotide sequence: TGTGCCAGCAGCGTAGTGGGGACTCAACAAGAGACCCAGTACTTC. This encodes CASSVVGTQQETQYF. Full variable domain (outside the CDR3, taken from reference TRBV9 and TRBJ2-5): DSGVTQTPKHLITATGQRVTLRCSPRSGDLSVYWYQQSLDQGLQFLIQYYNGEERAKGNILERFSAQQFPDLHSELNLSSLELGDSALYFCASSVVGTQQETQYFGPGTRLLVL.

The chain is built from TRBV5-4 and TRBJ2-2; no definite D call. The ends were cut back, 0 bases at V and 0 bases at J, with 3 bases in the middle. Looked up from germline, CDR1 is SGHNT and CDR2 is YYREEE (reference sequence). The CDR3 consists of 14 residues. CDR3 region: CASSLVPNTGELFF. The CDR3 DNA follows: TGTGCCAGCAGCTTGGTGCCGAACACCGGGGAGCTGTTTTTT.

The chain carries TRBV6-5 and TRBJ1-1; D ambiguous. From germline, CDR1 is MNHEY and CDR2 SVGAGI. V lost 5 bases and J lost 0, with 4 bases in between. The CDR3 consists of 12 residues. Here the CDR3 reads CASSRMNTEAFF. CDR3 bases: TGTGCCAGCAGTCGCATGAACACTGAAGCTTTCTTT.

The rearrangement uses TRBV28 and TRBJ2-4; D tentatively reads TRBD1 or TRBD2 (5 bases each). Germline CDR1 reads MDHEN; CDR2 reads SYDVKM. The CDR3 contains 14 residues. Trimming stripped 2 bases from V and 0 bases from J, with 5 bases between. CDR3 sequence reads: CASSLGGAKNIQYF. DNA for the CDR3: TGTGCCAGCAGTTTAGGGGGAGCCAAAAACATTCAGTACTTC. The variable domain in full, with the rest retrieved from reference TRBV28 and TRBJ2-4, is DVKVTQSSRYLVKRTGEKVFLECVQDMDHENMFWYRQDPGLGLRLIYFSYDVKMKEKGDIPEGYSVSREKKERFSLILESASTNQTSMYLCASSLGGAKNIQYFGAGTRLSVL.

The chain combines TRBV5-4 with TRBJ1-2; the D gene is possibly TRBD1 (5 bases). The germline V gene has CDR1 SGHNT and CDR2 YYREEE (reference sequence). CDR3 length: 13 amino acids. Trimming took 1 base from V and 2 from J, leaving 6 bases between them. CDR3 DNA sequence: TGTGCCAGCAGCTTGAACAGGAACTATGGCTACACCTTC. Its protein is CASSLNRNYGYTF.

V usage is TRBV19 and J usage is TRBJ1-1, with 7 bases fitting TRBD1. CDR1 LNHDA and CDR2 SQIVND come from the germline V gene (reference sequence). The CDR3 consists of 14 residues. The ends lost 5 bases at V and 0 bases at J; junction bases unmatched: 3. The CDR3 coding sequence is TGTGCCAGTAGTCAGGGGGTGATGAACACTGAAGCTTTCTTT. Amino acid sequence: CASSQGVMNTEAFF.

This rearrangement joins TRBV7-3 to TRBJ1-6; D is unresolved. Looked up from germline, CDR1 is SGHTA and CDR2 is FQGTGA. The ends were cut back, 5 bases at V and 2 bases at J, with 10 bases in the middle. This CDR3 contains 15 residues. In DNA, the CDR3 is TGTGCCAGCAGCACGGGTGAAACCTATAATTCACCCCTCCACTTT. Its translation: CASSTGETYNSPLHF.